This T cell receptor beta chain appears in the sequencing data of a study of shared clonotypes between healthy human individuals (TCRdb year 2020). For context, the study as a whole: A few men and a couple of women, aged 18 to 49 years, made up the cohort. Per donor, three plates each were used for CD4 naive and CD4 memory, two for CD8 naive, and one for CD8 memory. The study deeply sequenced blood TCR repertoires of five healthy adults to estimate repertoire size and the extent of clonotype sharing between individuals. To increase sequencing depth and limit assay-specific biases, TCR repertoire library preparation and sequencing were carried out by different laboratories using diverse techniques. Between about 0.8 and 9.5 billion PBMCs per donor were obtained by leukapheresis. Study-wide findings and limitations: Because the study included only a small number of donors, the genetic and exposure-history diversity represented was limited. Only blood was sampled, and tissue TCR repertoires likely differ from those in blood. Naive subsets generally had larger estimated clonotype richness than memory subsets. Even with the large sequencing depth, rarefaction of the sorted-subset datasets indicated that sequencing was incomplete. Sharing across several donors was observed for around 5% of naive CD4, 3% to 3.5% of naive CD8, roughly 2.3% of memory CD4, and roughly 0.4% of memory CD8 clonotypes. Pairwise subsampling indicated that sequencing depth was expected to affect the degree of clonotype sharing among donors. Compared with non-shared clonotypes, the clonotypes found in all four sorted-subset donors had higher generation probabilities.

CDR1 MDHEN and CDR2 SYDVKM were looked up in the germline V gene. The germline ends are 2 bases apart after V is trimmed by 2 bases and J by 6 bases. The CDR3 starts with the cysteine, ends with the phenylalanine, and has 11 residues. Of all the DNA, just the CDR3 is kept, 33 bases in frame from base 1. TCR CDR3 regions were amplified from genomic DNA by multiplex PCR using the deep immunoSEQ assay. Genomic DNA extracted from each cell subset was distributed evenly over all wells of several immunoSEQ 96-well plates, and each plate served as one replicate. For sorted subsets, each replicate PCR was loaded with 200 ng genomic DNA, equivalent to 25,000 to 35,000 T cell genomes. Purified libraries were quantified with a Qubit 3.0 fluorometer, sized on a Bioanalyzer 2100, and re-quantified with the KAPA Library Quantification kit. Every immunoSEQ 96-well plate was sequenced on a separate single-read 150-cycle Illumina NextSeq 550 flow cell. As for how the authors treated the data: Because the immunoSEQ output included only junctional sequences and no quality scores, the filtering could not be the same as the filtering used for full-length reads. Sequences were annotated with PyIR, a Python wrapper for IgBLAST v1.9, using IMGT germline references to assign V/J genes and CDR3. Reads with weak V/J assignments (E-value above 1e-6), missing CDR3, stop codons, out-of-frame junctions, or ambiguous translated residues were removed. A V3J clonotype was defined by an identical inferred V gene, J gene, and CDR3 amino acid sequence. Percentage overlap between repertoires was calculated by dividing the number of shared unique clonotypes by the size of the smaller repertoire. RTK rarefaction, the Chao1 estimator, and Recon v2.1 estimates of unobserved clonotypes were used to assess repertoire richness. OLGA was used to compute generation probabilities for all TCRbeta clonotypes that the gDNA method yielded from a handful of donors. The clones in this table, taken by TCRdb from immuneACCESS, are in-frame only. Not every clone is retained; where verified, under half of the shortfall comes from an unresolved V gene, and the cause of the rest is unknown. V and J calls and clone size come straight from that table; D and trimming were deduced from the DNA. The sample records over 400,000 clones, around 95% of which are singletons. The biggest ten clones account for 0.05% to 0.08% of the sample.

The donors were healthy, HIV-negative adults with no recently reported acute infections or vaccinations. Every donor was a Caucasian adult living in Nashville, Tennessee, USA. CD4+ T cells were enriched by magnetic negative selection, after which naive cells were positively selected on CD45RA and the negative fraction was taken as the memory subset. Blood was collected by leukapheresis, and PBMCs were isolated by Ficoll-Histopaque density gradient centrifugation and then cryopreserved in liquid nitrogen vapor phase. Analytical flow cytometry was used to check the purity and quantity of each magnetically sorted T cell population. From each sorted fraction, genomic DNA was isolated and quantified by UV absorbance on a Nanodrop 2000c. On this clone: Its antigen specificity is not known. No much larger clone exists at a distance of one base, and base qualities are not known.

The V gene is TRBV28 and the J gene is TRBJ2-1; no D gene call is confident. Sequenced sample: naive CD4+ T cells sorted from blood. What this sample's cell subset or site label stands for: CD45RA+ positively selected. The origin of this receptor is a woman aged 25-40 years in good health. For the CDR3, the sequence is CASSLINEQFF. The DNA reads as follows: TGTGCCAGCAGTTTAATCAATGAGCAGTTCTTC.